Reported below is one T cell receptor beta chain. What it recognizes is unknown. These data are taken from a study of blood T cells in healthy people across ages. General study findings and limits: PBMCs went unsorted, and a conclusive naive versus antigen-experienced comparison was therefore prevented. A roughly linear fall in TCR beta diversity per million T cells was seen with increasing age. Strongly correlated with naive T cell percentage was TCR beta diversity.

The V end lost 1 base, the J end lost 4 bases, and 9 bases lay between the germline ends. The CDR3 extends over 13 amino acids. Germline assignment: CDR1 GTSNPN and CDR2 SVGIG (reference sequence). A second PCR, run for roughly 7 to 12 cycles, used a sample-barcoded 5' primer plus a J-beta primer mix. TCRdb re-derived calls from the 5' RACE reads in MiXCR, one entry per CDR3 protein. This sample has around 900,000 distinct CDR3 sequences, with about 28% found just once. This chain joins TRBV30 and TRBJ2-3; D not certain. This TCR was sampled from a woman older than 75 in good health. The specimen was blood. For the CDR3, the DNA is TGTGCCTGGAGTGGTAAAGGGCCAGATACGCAGTATTTT. Its protein is CAWSGKGPDTQYF.